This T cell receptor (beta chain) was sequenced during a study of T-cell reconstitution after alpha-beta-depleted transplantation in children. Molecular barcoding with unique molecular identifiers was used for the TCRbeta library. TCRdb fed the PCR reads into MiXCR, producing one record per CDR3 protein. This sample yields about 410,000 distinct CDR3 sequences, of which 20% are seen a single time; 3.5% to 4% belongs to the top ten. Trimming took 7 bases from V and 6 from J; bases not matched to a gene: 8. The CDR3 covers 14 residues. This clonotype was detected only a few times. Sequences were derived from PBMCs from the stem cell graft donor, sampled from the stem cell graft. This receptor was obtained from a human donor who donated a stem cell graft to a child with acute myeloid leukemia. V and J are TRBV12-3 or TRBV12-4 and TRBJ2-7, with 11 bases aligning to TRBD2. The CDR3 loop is CASTPSGRYGEQYF. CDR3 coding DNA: TGTGCCAGCACCCCTAGCGGGAGGTACGGCGAGCAGTACTTC.